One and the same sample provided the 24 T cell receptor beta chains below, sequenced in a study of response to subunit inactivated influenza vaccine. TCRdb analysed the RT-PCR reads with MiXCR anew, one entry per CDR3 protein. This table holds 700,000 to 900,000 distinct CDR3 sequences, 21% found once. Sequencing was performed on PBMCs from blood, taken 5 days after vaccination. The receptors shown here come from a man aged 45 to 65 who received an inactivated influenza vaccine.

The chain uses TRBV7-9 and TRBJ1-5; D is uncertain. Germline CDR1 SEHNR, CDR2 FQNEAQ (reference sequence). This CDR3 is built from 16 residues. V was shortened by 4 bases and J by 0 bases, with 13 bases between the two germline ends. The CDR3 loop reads CASSYDGSHSNQPQHF. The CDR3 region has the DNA TGTGCCAGCAGCTACGACGGAAGCCATAGCAATCAGCCCCAGCATTTT.

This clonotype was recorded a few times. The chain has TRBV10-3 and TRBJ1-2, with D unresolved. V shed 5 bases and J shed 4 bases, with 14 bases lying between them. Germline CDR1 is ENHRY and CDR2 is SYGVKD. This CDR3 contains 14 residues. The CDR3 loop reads CAISLPDSGYGYTF. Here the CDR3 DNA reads TGTGCCATCAGTTTACCAGACTCCGGCTATGGCTACACCTTC.

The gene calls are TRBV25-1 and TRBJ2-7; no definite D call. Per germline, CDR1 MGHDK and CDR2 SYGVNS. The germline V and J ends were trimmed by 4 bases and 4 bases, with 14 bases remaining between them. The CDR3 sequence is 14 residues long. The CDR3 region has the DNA TGTGCCAGCAGTGGACCGGGCCGTACGTACGAGCAGTACTTC. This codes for CASSGPGRTYEQYF.

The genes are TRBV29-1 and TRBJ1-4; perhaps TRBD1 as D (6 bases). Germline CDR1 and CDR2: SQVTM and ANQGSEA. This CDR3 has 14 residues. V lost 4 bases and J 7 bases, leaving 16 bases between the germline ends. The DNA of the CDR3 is TGCAGCGTTGGTTCCAGGGGTTCGGGTGAAAAACTGTTTTTT. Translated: CSVGSRGSGEKLFF.

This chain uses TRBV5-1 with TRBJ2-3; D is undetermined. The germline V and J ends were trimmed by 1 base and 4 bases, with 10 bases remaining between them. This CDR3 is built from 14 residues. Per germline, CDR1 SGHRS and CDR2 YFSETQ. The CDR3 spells CASSLTYVADTQYF. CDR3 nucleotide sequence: TGCGCCAGCAGCTTGACGTACGTTGCAGATACGCAGTATTTT.

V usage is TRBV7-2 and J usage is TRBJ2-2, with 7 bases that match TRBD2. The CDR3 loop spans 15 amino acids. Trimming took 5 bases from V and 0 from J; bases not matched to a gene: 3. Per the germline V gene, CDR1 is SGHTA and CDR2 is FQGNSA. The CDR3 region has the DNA TGTGCCAGCAGCCGCCGGGGGGCGAACACCGGGGAGCTGTTTTTT. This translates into CASSRRGANTGELFF. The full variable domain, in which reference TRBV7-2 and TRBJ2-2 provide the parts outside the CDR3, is GAGVSQSPSNKVTEKGKDVELRCDPISGHTALYWYRQSLGQGLEFLIYFQGNSAPDKSGLPSDRFSAERTGGSVSTLTIQRTQQEDSAVYLCASSRRGANTGELFFGEGSRLTVL.

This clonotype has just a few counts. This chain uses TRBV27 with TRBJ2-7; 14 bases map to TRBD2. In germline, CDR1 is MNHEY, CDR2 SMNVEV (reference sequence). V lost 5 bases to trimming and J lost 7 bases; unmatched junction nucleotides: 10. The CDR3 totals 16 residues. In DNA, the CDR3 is TGTGCCAGCAGTGACACCCCGGGACTAGCGGGAGTTGAGCAGTACTTC. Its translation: CASSDTPGLAGVEQYF.

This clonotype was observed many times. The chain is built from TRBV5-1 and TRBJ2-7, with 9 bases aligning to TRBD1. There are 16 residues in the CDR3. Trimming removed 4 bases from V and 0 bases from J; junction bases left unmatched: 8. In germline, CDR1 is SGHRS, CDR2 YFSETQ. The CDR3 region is CASSLTGTGYSYEQYF. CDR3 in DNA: TGCGCCAGCAGCCTAACCGGGACAGGGTACTCCTACGAGCAGTACTTC.

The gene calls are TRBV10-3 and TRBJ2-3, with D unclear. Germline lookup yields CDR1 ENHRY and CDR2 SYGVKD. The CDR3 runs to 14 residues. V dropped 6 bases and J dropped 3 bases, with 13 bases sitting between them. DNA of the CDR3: TGTGCCATCAGGGCAGGCGGAACAACAGATACGCAGTATTTT. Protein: CAIRAGGTTDTQYF.

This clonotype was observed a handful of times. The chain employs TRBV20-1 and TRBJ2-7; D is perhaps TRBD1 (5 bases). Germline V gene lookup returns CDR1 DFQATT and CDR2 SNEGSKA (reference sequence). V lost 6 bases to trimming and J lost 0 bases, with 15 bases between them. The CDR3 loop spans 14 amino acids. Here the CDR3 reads CSARARAVSYEQYF. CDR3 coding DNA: TGCAGTGCCAGGGCCAGGGCCGTCTCCTACGAGCAGTACTTC.

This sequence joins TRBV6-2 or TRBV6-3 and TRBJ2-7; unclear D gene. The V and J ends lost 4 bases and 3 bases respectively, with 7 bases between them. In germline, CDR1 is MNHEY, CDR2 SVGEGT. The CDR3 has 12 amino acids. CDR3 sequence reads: CASSFTFYEQYF. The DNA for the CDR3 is TGTGCCAGCAGTTTTACCTTCTACGAGCAGTACTTC.

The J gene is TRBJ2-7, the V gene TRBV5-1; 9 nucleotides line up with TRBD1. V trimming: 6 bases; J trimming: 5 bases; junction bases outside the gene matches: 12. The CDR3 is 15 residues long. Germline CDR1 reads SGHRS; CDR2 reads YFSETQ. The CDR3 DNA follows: TGCGCCAGCAAGAGGGAAAACAGGGGGCCAAACGAGCAGTACTTC. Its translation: CASKRENRGPNEQYF. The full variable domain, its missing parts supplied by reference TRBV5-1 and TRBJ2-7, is KAGVTQTPRYLIKTRGQQVTLSCSPISGHRSVSWYQQTPGQGLQFLFEYFSETQRNKGNFPGRFSGRQFSNSRSEMNVSTLELGDSALYLCASKRENRGPNEQYFGPGTRLTVT.

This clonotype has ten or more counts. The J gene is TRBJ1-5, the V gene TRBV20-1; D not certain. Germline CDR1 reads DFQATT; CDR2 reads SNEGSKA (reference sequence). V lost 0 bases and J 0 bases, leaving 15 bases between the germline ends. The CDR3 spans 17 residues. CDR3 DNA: TGCAGTGCTAGAGACCCCCTTTCGGGGAATAGCAATCAGCCCCAGCATTTT. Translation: CSARDPLSGNSNQPQHF.

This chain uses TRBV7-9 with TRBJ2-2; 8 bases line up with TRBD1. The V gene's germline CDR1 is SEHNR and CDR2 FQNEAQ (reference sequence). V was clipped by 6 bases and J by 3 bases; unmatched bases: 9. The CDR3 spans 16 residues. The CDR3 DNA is TGTGCCAGCAGAACATGGCAGGGGGCTTACACCGGGGAGCTGTTTTTT. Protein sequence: CASRTWQGAYTGELFF.

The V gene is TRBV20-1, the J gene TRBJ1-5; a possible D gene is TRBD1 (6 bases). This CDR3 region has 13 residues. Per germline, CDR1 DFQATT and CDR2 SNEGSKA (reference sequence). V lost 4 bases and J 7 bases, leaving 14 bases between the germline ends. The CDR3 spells CSAKGGAGQPQHF. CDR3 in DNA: TGCAGTGCTAAGGGGGGCGCGGGGCAGCCCCAGCATTTT.

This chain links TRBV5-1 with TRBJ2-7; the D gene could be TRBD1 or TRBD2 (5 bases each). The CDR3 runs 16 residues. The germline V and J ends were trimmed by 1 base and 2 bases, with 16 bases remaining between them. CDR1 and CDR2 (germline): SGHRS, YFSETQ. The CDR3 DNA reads TGCGCCAGCAGCTTGAGACGGGGCCAAACCCCCTACGAGCAGTACTTC. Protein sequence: CASSLRRGQTPYEQYF.

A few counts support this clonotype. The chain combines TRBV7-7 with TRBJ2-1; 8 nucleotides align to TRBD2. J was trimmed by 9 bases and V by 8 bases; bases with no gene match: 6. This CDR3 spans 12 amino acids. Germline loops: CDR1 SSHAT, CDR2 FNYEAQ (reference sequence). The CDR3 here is CASQGLDGEQFF. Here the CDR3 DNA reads TGTGCCAGCCAGGGACTAGATGGTGAGCAGTTCTTC. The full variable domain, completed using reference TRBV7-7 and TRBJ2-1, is GAGVSQSPRYKVTKRGQDVTLRCDPISSHATLYWYQQALGQGPEFLTYFNYEAQPDKSGLPSDRFSAERPEGSISTLTIQRTEQRDSAMYRCASQGLDGEQFFGPGTRLTVL.

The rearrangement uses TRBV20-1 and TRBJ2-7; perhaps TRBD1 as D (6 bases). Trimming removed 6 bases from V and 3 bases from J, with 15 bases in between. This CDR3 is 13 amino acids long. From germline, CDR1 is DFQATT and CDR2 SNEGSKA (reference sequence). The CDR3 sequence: CSATYSQGYEQYF. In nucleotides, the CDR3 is TGCAGTGCCACCTATTCACAGGGCTACGAGCAGTACTTC.

Written as DNA, the CDR3 is TGTGCCAGCAGCGTAGCTCCTAGCGGGTGGGAGACCCAGTACTTC. Translated: CASSVAPSGWETQYF. The chain couples TRBV9 to TRBJ2-5; 8 bases are a match to TRBD2. V dropped 0 bases and J dropped 5; count of bases not matched to a gene: 6. The CDR3 covers 15 residues. Germline V lookup: CDR1 SGDLS, CDR2 YYNGEE.

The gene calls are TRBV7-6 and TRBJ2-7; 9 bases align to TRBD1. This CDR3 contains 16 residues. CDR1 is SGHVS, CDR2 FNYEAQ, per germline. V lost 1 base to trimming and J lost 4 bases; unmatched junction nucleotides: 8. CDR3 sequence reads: CASSLVAGQGTYEQYF. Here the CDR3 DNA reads TGTGCCAGCAGCTTAGTTGCGGGACAGGGAACGTACGAGCAGTACTTC.

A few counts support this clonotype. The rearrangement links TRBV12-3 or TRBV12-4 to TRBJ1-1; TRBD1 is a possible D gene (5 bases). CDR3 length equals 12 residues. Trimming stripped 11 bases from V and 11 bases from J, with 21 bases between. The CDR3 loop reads CAERGGLSNAFF. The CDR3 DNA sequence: TGTGCCGAGCGCGGGGGGTTGAGTAACGCTTTCTTT.

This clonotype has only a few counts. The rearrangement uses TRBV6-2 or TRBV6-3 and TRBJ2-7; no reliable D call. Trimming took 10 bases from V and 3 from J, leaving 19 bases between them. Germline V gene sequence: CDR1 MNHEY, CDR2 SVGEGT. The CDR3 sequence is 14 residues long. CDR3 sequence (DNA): TGTGCCACTACGTTTGGCAGTAGCTTCTACGAGCAGTACTTC. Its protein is CATTFGSSFYEQYF.

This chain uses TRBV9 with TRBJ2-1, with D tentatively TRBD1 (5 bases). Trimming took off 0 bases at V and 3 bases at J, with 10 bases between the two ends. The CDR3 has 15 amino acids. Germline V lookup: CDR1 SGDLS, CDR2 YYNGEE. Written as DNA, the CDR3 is TGTGCCAGCAGCGTAGTCGACCAGGGCTACAATGAGCAGTTCTTC. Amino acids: CASSVVDQGYNEQFF.

CDR3 in amino acids: CASRGGAKAKNIQYF. In nucleotides, the CDR3 is TGTGCCAGCAGGGGGGGGGCGAAGGCCAAAAACATTCAGTACTTC. The chain joins TRBV6-1 to TRBJ2-4, with D tentatively TRBD2 (7 bases). The CDR3 is 15 residues long. CDR1 MNHNS and CDR2 SASEGT come from the germline V gene. V shed 6 bases and J shed 1 base, with 13 bases lying between them.